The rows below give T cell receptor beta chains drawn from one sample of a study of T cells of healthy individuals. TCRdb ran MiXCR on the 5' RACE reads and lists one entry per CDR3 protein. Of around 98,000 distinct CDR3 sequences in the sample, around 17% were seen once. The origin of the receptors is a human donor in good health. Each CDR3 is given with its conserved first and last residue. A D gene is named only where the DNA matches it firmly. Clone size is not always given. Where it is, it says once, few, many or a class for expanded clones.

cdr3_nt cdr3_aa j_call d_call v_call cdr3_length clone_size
TGTGCCGTCCGGGACAGGGTTACTTTGGATCTGTATTTT CAVRDRVTLDLYF TRBJ2-3 TRBD1 TRBV6-1 13 few
TGTGCCAGCAGCCAAGACCCAGGGTGGAAGGGAAAAGGTGAAAAACTGTTTTTT CASSQDPGWKGKGEKLFF TRBJ1-4 NA TRBV3-1 18 NA
TGTGCCAGCAGCCCAATCTACGGGACGGCGAACACTGAAGCTTTCTTT CASSPIYGTANTEAFF TRBJ1-1 NA TRBV28 16 many
TGTGCCAGCAGTTTTTGGGGCGAGCAGTACTTC CASSFWGEQYF TRBJ2-7 NA TRBV28 11 NA
TGTGCCAGCAGCCTTTGGACAGGGGGCTCGTTCTTC CASSLWTGGSFF TRBJ2-1 TRBD1 TRBV7-8 12 NA
TGTGCCAGCAGAGCTAGCGGGAGGGCGAACTTCGAGCAGTACTTC CASRASGRANFEQYF TRBJ2-7 TRBD2 TRBV6-2/TRBV6-3 15 many
TGTGCCAGCAGTTTAATTGGGGACAGGGGGGGACAAGAGACCCAGTACTTC CASSLIGDRGGQETQYF TRBJ2-5 TRBD1 TRBV27 17 many
TGTGCCAGCAGCTTAAAGGGGGCAGATACGCAGTATTTT CASSLKGADTQYF TRBJ2-3 NA TRBV12-3/TRBV12-4 13 few
TGTGCCAGCAGCCGACGACAGGGGGACACCGGGGAGCTGTTTTTT CASSRRQGDTGELFF TRBJ2-2 TRBD1 TRBV7-8 15 NA
TGCGCCAGCAGCTTGGCCGGGGTTACTTGCAACTTC CASSLAGVTCNF TRBJ1-2 NA TRBV5-1 12 NA
TGTGCCAGTAGTCCAGGACCGGGACACCTCTATGGCTACACCTTC CASSPGPGHLYGYTF TRBJ1-2 NA TRBV19 15 NA
TGTGCCAGCAGTTCGGGGGAATCCTACGAGCAGTACTTC CASSSGESYEQYF TRBJ2-7 NA TRBV6-2/TRBV6-3 13 NA
TGCAGTGCTAGCACCAACTATGGCTACACCTTC CSASTNYGYTF TRBJ1-2 NA TRBV20-1 11 few
TGTGCCAGCAGCAGGCGACGACAGGGGTTCACCGGGGAGCTGTTTTTT CASSRRRQGFTGELFF TRBJ2-2 TRBD1 TRBV7-2 16 NA
TGTGCCAGCTCAGACAGGGAAAACACTGAAGCTTTCTTT CASSDRENTEAFF TRBJ1-1 TRBD1 TRBV18 13 few
TGTGCCACCTCGGACAGGGGACACGAGCAGTACTTC CATSDRGHEQYF TRBJ2-7 TRBD1 TRBV10-3 12 many
TGTGCCAGCAGCGTTGGAAACACCATATATTTT CASSVGNTIYF TRBJ1-3 NA TRBV7-9 11 NA
TGTGCCACCAGTGATACGGGGGGTACCCTACGGGCCTACAATGAGCAGTTCTTC CATSDTGGTLRAYNEQFF TRBJ2-1 TRBD2 TRBV24-1 18 few
TGTGCCAGCAGTTTACCCCTCTCGCTCTACAATGAGCAGTTCTTC CASSLPLSLYNEQFF TRBJ2-1 NA TRBV12-3/TRBV12-4 15 many
TGCGCCAGCAGCCAAGATCGGAGTTACGAGCAGTACTTC CASSQDRSYEQYF TRBJ2-7 NA TRBV4-1 13 few
TGTGCCAGTAGTATACTCCTGCAAAATGAGCAGTTCTTC CASSILLQNEQFF TRBJ2-1 NA TRBV19 13 few
TGTGCCAGCAGCTTACTAGGGACTATGGGGGAACCCCAGCATTTT CASSLLGTMGEPQHF TRBJ1-5 NA TRBV7-9 15 many
TGCAGCGTGCTCGGGGGGAACACTGAAGCTTTCTTT CSVLGGNTEAFF TRBJ1-1 NA TRBV29-1 12 NA
TGCAGTGCTAGCTCCGGGACAGGGATCTATCAGCCCCAGCATTTT CSASSGTGIYQPQHF TRBJ1-5 TRBD1 TRBV20-1 15 few
TGTGCCAGCAGTTACTCGACGAGCAGGAATGGCTACACCTTC CASSYSTSRNGYTF TRBJ1-2 NA TRBV6-2/TRBV6-3 14 few
TGTGCCAGCAGGACCGGGACAGGGGTGGACGAGCAGTACTTC CASRTGTGVDEQYF TRBJ2-7 TRBD1 TRBV12-3/TRBV12-4 14 NA
TGTGCCAGCACCTCACTACCCACAGGGGCAGGCACCGGGGAGCTGTTTTTT CASTSLPTGAGTGELFF TRBJ2-2 TRBD1 TRBV28 17 many
TGTGCCAGCACTCTTGGGGCTAGCCCCTACGAGCAGTACTTC CASTLGASPYEQYF TRBJ2-7 NA TRBV28 14 few
TGTGCCAGCAGTGAAGTTCGACGGTCACCCCTCCACTTT CASSEVRRSPLHF TRBJ1-6 NA TRBV2 13 NA
TGCAGTGCTCCCGTCGCGAAGACCCAGTACTTC CSAPVAKTQYF TRBJ2-5 NA TRBV20-1 11 many
TGCAGTGCGGACGCCCGCACAGGGGTTGGCTACACCTTC CSADARTGVGYTF TRBJ1-2 TRBD1 TRBV20-1 13 NA
TGTGCCAGCAGCGTAGAAGTAGGTACTGTTGGAAACACCATATATTTT CASSVEVGTVGNTIYF TRBJ1-3 NA TRBV9 16 NA
TGTGCCAGCAACCACCGGGACAAGGTAGGAGCTTTCTTT CASNHRDKVGAFF TRBJ1-1 NA TRBV6-2/TRBV6-3 13 many
TGTGCCAGCAGCAAAGACAGGGGGACAGCTTTCTTT CASSKDRGTAFF TRBJ1-1 NA TRBV21-1 12 many
TGCAGTGCTGGCAGGGGGAGTCAGCCCCAGCATTTT CSAGRGSQPQHF TRBJ1-5 TRBD1 TRBV20-1 12 many
TGTGCCATCAGTACCGGGACAGGGCATGTTGGCACAGATACGCAGTATTTT CAISTGTGHVGTDTQYF TRBJ2-3 TRBD1 TRBV10-3 17 NA
TGCGCCAGCAGCCACGAGACTAGCGGGAGGTCTGAGCAGTTCTTC CASSHETSGRSEQFF TRBJ2-1 TRBD2 TRBV4-1 15 NA
TGCGCCAGCAGCCCAGGGGACACCGGGGAGCTGTTTTTT CASSPGDTGELFF TRBJ2-2 NA TRBV5-1 13 few
TGTGCCAGCAGGTTTGGCGGGACGAGGGACTACGAGCAGTACTTC CASRFGGTRDYEQYF TRBJ2-7 NA TRBV7-2 15 many
TGTGCCAGCAGTGGGGGATTCAGCTCCTACAATGAGCAGTTCTTC CASSGGFSSYNEQFF TRBJ2-1 NA TRBV25-1 15 few
TGTGCCAGCAGCCTACAGGCGAACACTGAAGCTTTCTTT CASSLQANTEAFF TRBJ1-1 NA TRBV7-9 13 NA
TGTGCCAGCAGTTACCGGGTGGCTAATGAAAAACTGTTTTTT CASSYRVANEKLFF TRBJ1-4 NA TRBV12-3/TRBV12-4 14 NA
TGTGCCACCAGAAGAGACAGACTTATTGAAAAACTGTTTTTT CATRRDRLIEKLFF TRBJ1-4 NA TRBV2 14 NA
TGTGCCAGCTCCACCGGGGACCTCAACACAGATACGCAGTATTTT CASSTGDLNTDTQYF TRBJ2-3 NA TRBV18 15 NA
TGTGCCAGTACTCCTGCAGGGATTACCGGGGAGCTGTTTTTT CASTPAGITGELFF TRBJ2-2 NA TRBV19 14 NA
TGTGCCAGCAGCGAACAGGCTAGCGGGAGCTACGAGCAGTACTTC CASSEQASGSYEQYF TRBJ2-7 TRBD2 TRBV6-1 15 NA